The text below deals with one TCR beta chain. The sample comes from a study of blood T cell repertoires in COVID-19. The overall study: Specimens from acute and convalescent COVID-19 originated in the United States, Italy and Spain. T cells, B-cell-depleted T cells, or PBMCs supplied cDNA or gDNA.

Per germline, CDR1 SGHRS and CDR2 YFSETQ. Trimming removed 4 bases at V and 12 bases at J, with 14 bases between. The CDR3 has 13 residues. Original processing notes: Reference gene primer amplification gave nucleated cell count estimates. TCRdb's copy holds only in-frame clones and misses some; the assay was immunoSEQ multiplex PCR. The DNA was the basis for D and trimming; V, J and clone size are from that table. Of over 130,000 clones in the sample, 85% were seen once. Source material: peripheral blood. The chain is built from TRBV5-1 and TRBJ1-6; TRBD1 is a possible D gene (5 bases). The TCR originated in a man between 45 and 60 years old with acute or convalescent COVID-19. The CDR3 sequence: CASSPDGRGPLHF. As DNA, the CDR3 is TGCGCCAGCAGCCCTGATGGTAGGGGACCCCTCCACTTT.